The 15 T cell receptor beta chains below all came from one sample that was sequenced in a study of cytomegalovirus exposure and HLA in healthy donors. The assay was immunoSEQ multiplex PCR, and TCRdb's table has in-frame clones only and misses some. The data show approximately 150,000 clones, about four fifths seen once. The sequencing sample was made of PBMCs. Receptors originate from a man younger than 40 in good health and CMV-seropositive.

This rearrangement joins TRBV7-9 to TRBJ2-3; D call uncertain. CDR3 length equals 14 residues. V was trimmed by 2 bases and J by 0 bases, leaving 6 bases between them. The germline V gene encodes CDR1 SEHNR and CDR2 FQNEAQ (reference sequence). In nucleotides, the CDR3 is TGTGCCAGCAGCTTATCAGGTAGCACAGATACGCAGTATTTT. Its translation is CASSLSGSTDTQYF.

The V and J genes are TRBV19 and TRBJ2-5, with 9 positions matching TRBD2. The V gene's germline CDR1 is LNHDA and CDR2 SQIVND (reference sequence). With V trimmed by 5 bases and J by 5 bases, 12 bases remained unmatched. This CDR3 spans 16 amino acids. The CDR3: CASSPAERGVRETQYF. The CDR3 nucleotides are TGTGCCAGTAGTCCCGCCGAGCGGGGGGTCCGGGAGACCCAGTACTTC.

The chain joins TRBV7-8 to TRBJ2-1, with D possibly TRBD2 on 6 matching bases. The CDR3 runs 13 residues. The V and J ends lost 5 bases and 2 bases respectively, with 7 bases between them. Germline values: CDR1 SGHVS, CDR2 FQNEAQ. CDR3 coding DNA: TGTGCCAGCAGCGGGAGGCCCTACAATGAGCAGTTCTTC. Protein product: CASSGRPYNEQFF.

This chain uses TRBV7-2 with TRBJ1-3, with D possibly matching TRBD1 (5 bases). CDR1 is SGHTA, CDR2 FQGNSA, per germline. The CDR3 has 15 residues. DNA of the CDR3: TGTGGCATTACCGGGGTCGGGGGTTATGGAAACACCATATATTTT. Amino acid sequence: CGITGVGGYGNTIYF.

The chain links TRBV6-5 to TRBJ2-2; D is possibly TRBD2 (5 bases). Germline values: CDR1 MNHEY, CDR2 SVGAGI. The V gene lost 0 bases and the J gene lost 9 bases, with 14 bases spanning the gap. The CDR3 sequence is 15 residues long. The DNA of the CDR3 is TGTGCCAGCAGTTACTCGAGTTCGCACGGGAGGGAGCTGTTTTTT. Its protein product is CASSYSSSHGRELFF.

The chain links TRBV5-1 to TRBJ1-2; the D is unclear. Germline V lookup: CDR1 SGHRS, CDR2 YFSETQ. This CDR3 spans 13 amino acids. Trimming shortened V by 0 bases and J by 3 bases, and 6 bases separated the two germline ends. The CDR3 coding sequence is TGCGCCAGCAGCTTGGGGAGGGACTATGGCTACACCTTC. Translating it yields CASSLGRDYGYTF. Looking up the rest from reference TRBV5-1 and TRBJ1-2 gives the full variable domain: KAGVTQTPRYLIKTRGQQVTLSCSPISGHRSVSWYQQTPGQGLQFLFEYFSETQRNKGNFPGRFSGRQFSNSRSEMNVSTLELGDSALYLCASSLGRDYGYTFGSGTRLTVV.

The V call is TRBV5-1, the J call TRBJ2-3, with D possibly matching TRBD2 (6 bases). V lost 3 bases and J lost 5, with 25 bases in between. Per the germline V gene, CDR1 is SGHRS and CDR2 is YFSETQ. The length of the CDR3 is 18 residues. CDR3 coding DNA: TGCGCCAGCAGCTCTGGTGGGGACGCCCAGCGGGCGGTAGATACGCAGTATTTT. This translates into CASSSGGDAQRAVDTQYF.

V is TRBV27 and J is TRBJ2-7; D unclear. The length of the CDR3 is 12 residues. The germline CDR1 and CDR2 sequences are MNHEY and SMNVEV (reference sequence). The V end lost 4 bases, the J end lost 7 bases, and 11 bases lay between the germline ends. The CDR3 here is CASSSPKAEQYF. CDR3 nucleotides: TGTGCCAGCAGTTCCCCCAAAGCGGAGCAGTACTTC.

This clone was counted between two and nine times. This chain links TRBV7-8 with TRBJ2-7, with TRBD2 matching 8 bases. There are 14 residues in the CDR3. Trimming removed 5 bases from V and 6 bases from J; junction bases left unmatched: 9. From germline, CDR1 is SGHVS and CDR2 FQNEAQ. CDR3 sequence reads: CASSPTGLVGEQYF. CDR3 in DNA: TGTGCCAGCAGCCCGACGGGACTAGTGGGCGAGCAGTACTTC.

The V and J genes are TRBV11-2 and TRBJ2-3, with 8 bases identical to TRBD2. CDR1 SGHAT and CDR2 FQNNGV come from the germline V gene. The CDR3 runs to 15 residues. Unmatched junction bases numbered 5, after V lost 5 bases and J lost 1 base. DNA for the CDR3: TGTGCCAGCAGCGATCTGACTAGCGGCACAGATACGCAGTATTTT. It encodes CASSDLTSGTDTQYF.

The rearrangement joins TRBV7-3 to TRBJ2-3; 10 nucleotides line up with TRBD2. V lost 4 bases to trimming and J lost 6 bases; unmatched junction nucleotides: 4. CDR1 is SGHTA and CDR2 is FQGTGA in the germline V gene. The CDR3 spans 14 residues. The CDR3, as DNA: TGTGCCAGCAGCTGGGCTAGCGGGAGTGATACGCAGTATTTT. Residues: CASSWASGSDTQYF.

This clone is a singleton in its sample. The chain links TRBV5-4 to TRBJ1-4; D may be TRBD1 (5 bases). V was pared by 4 bases and J by 4 bases, with 11 bases between. CDR3 length: 14 residues. CDR1 is SGHNT, CDR2 YYREEE, per germline (reference sequence). CDR3 loop: CASSRETVNEKLFF. The CDR3, as DNA: TGTGCCAGCAGCCGCGAGACAGTTAATGAAAAACTGTTTTTT.

The V and J genes are TRBV5-6 and TRBJ2-3; 9 nucleotides align to TRBD1. The CDR3 extends over 15 amino acids. Germline V gene sequence: CDR1 SGHDT, CDR2 YYEEEE. J gave up 6 bases and V 4 bases, and 9 bases lay outside the gene matches. The CDR3 loop is CASSPGQGSGDTQYF. The DNA for the CDR3 is TGTGCCAGCAGCCCGGGACAGGGATCGGGGGATACGCAGTATTTT. Full variable domain (missing parts from reference TRBV5-6 and TRBJ2-3): DAGVTQSPTHLIKTRGQQVTLRCSPKSGHDTVSWYQQALGQGPQFIFQYYEEEERQRGNFPDRFSGHQFPNYSSELNVNALLLGDSALYLCASSPGQGSGDTQYFGPGTRLTVL.

The chain recombines TRBV28 with TRBJ2-1, with 12 bases lining up with TRBD2. The CDR3 totals 16 residues. The germline V gene encodes CDR1 MDHEN and CDR2 SYDVKM. V was clipped by 8 bases and J by 0 bases; unmatched bases: 5. For the CDR3, the DNA is TGTGCCAGCTCTAGCGGGGGGGGCAGCTCCTACAATGAGCAGTTCTTC. Its protein is CASSSGGGSSYNEQFF.

The chain uses TRBV18 and TRBJ1-1; a weak D match, TRBD1 (5 bases). With 3 bases removed from V and 4 bases from J, the gap between germline ends came to 15 bases. Looked up from germline, CDR1 is KGHSH and CDR2 is LQKENI. This CDR3 region has 15 residues. CDR3 protein: CASSPGQSLGTEAFF. CDR3 DNA: TGTGCCAGCTCACCGGGGCAAAGCTTGGGCACTGAAGCTTTCTTT.